These T cell receptor beta chains were read from a single sample in a study of identical twins. TCRdb reanalysed the 5' RACE reads using MiXCR and keeps one entry per CDR3 protein. The sample shows hundreds of thousands of distinct CDR3 sequences, about a tenth of them seen only once. The sequenced sample consisted of memory (CD45RO+) T cells sorted from blood. The source is a woman aged 18-29 years in good health. Both conserved end residues are part of each CDR3. A D gene is named only where the DNA matches it firmly. Expanded clones are given a class, and other clones once, few, many or no size at all.

D gene: -
V gene: TRBV6-2/TRBV6-3
clone size: few
J gene: TRBJ1-6
CDR3 protein: CASSYYSGNSPLHF
CDR3 DNA: TGTGCCAGCAGTTACTATTCCGGGAATTCACCCCTCCACTTT

D gene: -
V gene: TRBV6-5
clone size: -
J gene: TRBJ1-1
CDR3 protein: CASSYSPDRWGTRRAEAFF
CDR3 DNA: TGTGCCAGCAGTTACTCCCCGGACAGATGGGGGACTCGGAGAGCCGAAGCTTTCTTT

D gene: -
V gene: TRBV20-1
clone size: -
J gene: TRBJ1-2
CDR3 protein: CSARDSWGYYGYTF
CDR3 DNA: TGCAGTGCTAGAGATTCGTGGGGCTACTATGGCTACACCTTC

D gene: -
V gene: TRBV12-3/TRBV12-4
clone size: many
J gene: TRBJ2-2
CDR3 protein: CASARGGNTGELFF
CDR3 DNA: TGTGCCAGCGCCAGGGGTGGCAACACCGGGGAGCTGTTTTTT

D gene: TRBD2
V gene: TRBV9
clone size: -
J gene: TRBJ2-3
CDR3 protein: CASSPPGTSGTDTQYF
CDR3 DNA: TGTGCCAGCAGCCCACCAGGGACTAGCGGCACAGATACGCAGTATTTT

D gene: -
V gene: TRBV2
clone size: few
J gene: TRBJ1-1
CDR3 protein: CASVLGTEAFF
CDR3 DNA: TGTGCCAGCGTCCTGGGCACTGAAGCTTTCTTT

D gene: -
V gene: TRBV2
clone size: -
J gene: TRBJ2-3
CDR3 protein: CASSEGVGWVYTQYF
CDR3 DNA: TGTGCCAGCAGCGAGGGGGTGGGATGGGTATATACGCAGTATTTT

D gene: TRBD2
V gene: TRBV18
clone size: few
J gene: TRBJ2-3
CDR3 protein: CASSPPGLATDTQYF
CDR3 DNA: TGTGCCAGCTCACCACCGGGACTAGCTACAGATACGCAGTATTTT

D gene: -
V gene: TRBV5-4
clone size: few
J gene: TRBJ2-1
CDR3 protein: CASSFGQMVYNEQFF
CDR3 DNA: TGTGCCAGCAGCTTCGGACAAATGGTGTACAATGAGCAGTTCTTC

D gene: -
V gene: TRBV5-1
clone size: many
J gene: TRBJ2-3
CDR3 protein: CASSLEDSPYSTDTQYF
CDR3 DNA: TGCGCCAGCAGCTTGGAAGACAGCCCTTATAGCACAGATACGCAGTATTTT

D gene: -
V gene: TRBV5-1
clone size: -
J gene: TRBJ1-1
CDR3 protein: CASSVNGQLNTEAFF
CDR3 DNA: TGCGCCAGCAGCGTGAACGGACAGCTGAACACTGAAGCTTTCTTT

D gene: TRBD1
V gene: TRBV27
clone size: few
J gene: TRBJ1-2
CDR3 protein: CASREAGGVGYGYTF
CDR3 DNA: TGTGCCAGCAGAGAGGCAGGGGGCGTTGGCTATGGCTACACCTTC

D gene: TRBD2
V gene: TRBV6-1
clone size: few
J gene: TRBJ2-1
CDR3 protein: CASSPRLGGTGEQFF
CDR3 DNA: TGTGCCAGCAGTCCACGCCTGGGGGGGACCGGGGAGCAGTTCTTC

D gene: -
V gene: TRBV20-1
clone size: few
J gene: TRBJ2-7
CDR3 protein: CSATVGGVGHEQYF
CDR3 DNA: TGCAGTGCTACCGTGGGGGGAGTCGGCCACGAGCAGTACTTC

D gene: -
V gene: TRBV4-3
clone size: -
J gene: TRBJ1-1
CDR3 protein: CASSQDRFGSQDF
CDR3 DNA: TGCGCCAGCAGCCAAGATCGGTTCGGGAGTCAAGATTTT

D gene: -
V gene: TRBV10-3
clone size: many
J gene: TRBJ2-1
CDR3 protein: CAISEGLGRNEQFF
CDR3 DNA: TGTGCCATCAGTGAGGGACTGGGCCGGAATGAGCAGTTCTTC

D gene: -
V gene: TRBV3-1
clone size: few
J gene: TRBJ2-7
CDR3 protein: CASRKGGRSSYEQYF
CDR3 DNA: TGTGCCAGCAGAAAAGGGGGGAGGAGCTCCTACGAGCAGTACTTC

D gene: -
V gene: TRBV10-1
clone size: few
J gene: TRBJ1-1
CDR3 protein: CASSPMSNTEAFF
CDR3 DNA: TGCGCCAGCAGTCCTATGTCGAACACTGAAGCTTTCTTT

D gene: -
V gene: TRBV5-1
clone size: few
J gene: TRBJ1-6
CDR3 protein: CASRLSGTPDNSPLHF
CDR3 DNA: TGCGCCAGCAGGCTATCCGGGACACCGGATAATTCACCCCTCCACTTT

D gene: -
V gene: TRBV4-3
clone size: many
J gene: TRBJ2-7
CDR3 protein: CASSQDRASSYEQYF
CDR3 DNA: TGCGCCAGCAGCCAAGATAGGGCGAGCTCCTACGAGCAGTACTTC

D gene: -
V gene: TRBV29-1
clone size: -
J gene: TRBJ2-2
CDR3 protein: CSALPASHTGELFF
CDR3 DNA: TGCAGCGCCCTACCGGCCAGTCACACCGGGGAGCTGTTTTTT

D gene: -
V gene: TRBV11-1
clone size: few
J gene: TRBJ2-2
CDR3 protein: CASSLVSGALSRNTGELFF
CDR3 DNA: TGTGCCAGCAGCTTAGTGTCAGGGGCCCTTTCTCGGAACACCGGGGAGCTGTTTTTT

D gene: TRBD2
V gene: TRBV3-1
clone size: many
J gene: TRBJ2-1
CDR3 protein: CASSPAGTSGARGGEQFF
CDR3 DNA: TGTGCCAGCAGCCCAGCCGGGACTAGCGGGGCCCGCGGGGGTGAGCAGTTCTTC

D gene: -
V gene: TRBV18
clone size: few
J gene: TRBJ2-7
CDR3 protein: CASSPMSYEQYF
CDR3 DNA: TGTGCCAGCTCACCAATGTCCTACGAGCAGTACTTC

D gene: -
V gene: TRBV29-1
clone size: many
J gene: TRBJ2-2
CDR3 protein: CSVGAGWAMAGELFF
CDR3 DNA: TGCAGCGTTGGGGCAGGGTGGGCAATGGCCGGGGAGCTGTTTTTT

D gene: -
V gene: TRBV21-1
clone size: -
J gene: TRBJ2-3
CDR3 protein: CASSNRGEKSTDTQYF
CDR3 DNA: TGTGCCAGCAGCAACCGGGGGGAGAAATCGACAGATACGCAGTATTTT

D gene: TRBD2
V gene: TRBV6-2/TRBV6-3
clone size: few
J gene: TRBJ2-1
CDR3 protein: CASRQSPGLAGGSYNEQFF
CDR3 DNA: TGTGCCAGCAGGCAATCCCCGGGACTAGCGGGAGGGTCTTACAATGAGCAGTTCTTC

D gene: -
V gene: TRBV12-3/TRBV12-4
clone size: -
J gene: TRBJ2-5
CDR3 protein: CASSPGLGESQYF
CDR3 DNA: TGTGCCAGCAGTCCCGGCTTAGGGGAGTCCCAGTACTTC

D gene: TRBD2
V gene: TRBV6-2/TRBV6-3
clone size: -
J gene: TRBJ2-4
CDR3 protein: CASSSAGGKAKNIQYF
CDR3 DNA: TGTGCCAGCAGTTCCGCGGGGGGAAAGGCCAAAAACATTCAGTACTTC

D gene: -
V gene: TRBV20-1
clone size: -
J gene: TRBJ1-1
CDR3 protein: CSAVRYNTEAFF
CDR3 DNA: TGCAGTGCCGTACGGTATAACACTGAAGCTTTCTTT

D gene: TRBD1
V gene: TRBV12-3/TRBV12-4
clone size: many
J gene: TRBJ1-1
CDR3 protein: CASNPGQGTGGTEAFF
CDR3 DNA: TGTGCCAGCAACCCGGGACAGGGCACGGGGGGCACTGAAGCTTTCTTT

D gene: -
V gene: TRBV6-1
clone size: -
J gene: TRBJ2-7
CDR3 protein: CASSHQTSNQGYEQYF
CDR3 DNA: TGTGCCAGCAGCCACCAAACCTCAAATCAAGGCTACGAGCAGTACTTC

D gene: -
V gene: TRBV18
clone size: few
J gene: TRBJ2-2
CDR3 protein: CASSPRAGVDTGELFF
CDR3 DNA: TGTGCCAGCTCACCTCGAGCAGGGGTGGACACCGGGGAGCTGTTTTTT

D gene: TRBD1
V gene: TRBV7-9
clone size: few
J gene: TRBJ2-7
CDR3 protein: CASSTGGLYEQYF
CDR3 DNA: TGTGCCAGCAGTACAGGGGGACTTTACGAGCAGTACTTC

D gene: TRBD2
V gene: TRBV6-1
clone size: -
J gene: TRBJ2-7
CDR3 protein: CASMETSGSYEQYF
CDR3 DNA: TGTGCCAGCATGGAAACTAGCGGGAGCTACGAGCAGTACTTC

D gene: -
V gene: TRBV7-9
clone size: few
J gene: TRBJ2-5
CDR3 protein: CASSHVDSFGQTQYF
CDR3 DNA: TGTGCCAGCAGCCATGTTGACAGCTTCGGGCAGACCCAGTACTTC

D gene: TRBD1
V gene: TRBV6-5
clone size: few
J gene: TRBJ1-2
CDR3 protein: CASSYATGGGIGYTF
CDR3 DNA: TGTGCCAGCAGTTATGCGACAGGGGGAGGCATTGGCTACACCTTC

D gene: -
V gene: TRBV15
clone size: few
J gene: TRBJ1-4
CDR3 protein: CATSRDGNEKLFF
CDR3 DNA: TGTGCCACCAGCAGAGACGGGAATGAAAAACTGTTTTTT

D gene: TRBD2
V gene: TRBV20-1
clone size: many
J gene: TRBJ2-7
CDR3 protein: CSATGTSGNSYEQYF
CDR3 DNA: TGCAGTGCGACAGGGACTAGCGGGAACTCCTACGAGCAGTACTTC

D gene: TRBD2
V gene: TRBV6-4
clone size: -
J gene: TRBJ2-1
CDR3 protein: CASSLSGGTGNEQFF
CDR3 DNA: TGTGCCAGCAGCCTTAGCGGGGGTACGGGCAATGAGCAGTTCTTC

D gene: -
V gene: TRBV20-1
clone size: -
J gene: TRBJ2-1
CDR3 protein: CSAPRVSSYNEQFF
CDR3 DNA: TGCAGTGCTCCTCGGGTGAGCTCCTACAATGAGCAGTTCTTC

D gene: -
V gene: TRBV7-2
clone size: many
J gene: TRBJ1-1
CDR3 protein: CASSLRRGTEAFF
CDR3 DNA: TGTGCCAGCAGCTTACGGAGGGGCACTGAAGCTTTCTTT